This is a list of T cell receptor beta chains from one sample in a study of monozygotic twins with inflammatory bowel disease. TCRdb re-called the 5' RACE reads and gives one entry per CDR3 protein, without DNA. This table holds 420,000 or so distinct CDR3 sequences. Sequencing was performed on blood. Receptors were obtained from a human donor with ulcerative colitis or Crohn's disease, or a healthy co-twin of an affected twin (not recorded which). CDR3s include the opening cysteine and the closing phenylalanine or tryptophan.

J: TRBJ2-1; V: TRBV20-1; CDR3: CSAVRDGGSSHEQFF
J: TRBJ2-5; V: TRBV3-1; CDR3: CASSQDRMGVQYF
J: TRBJ1-5; V: TRBV15; CDR3: CATSRASRDQPQHF
J: TRBJ2-3; V: TRBV27; CDR3: CASGRGMDTQYF
J: TRBJ2-7; V: TRBV7-9; CDR3: CASSHRDSLGEQYF
J: TRBJ2-7; V: TRBV12-3/TRBV12-4; CDR3: CASSITGESEQYF
J: TRBJ2-7; V: TRBV7-8; CDR3: CASSLSNEQYF
J: TRBJ1-1; V: TRBV6-2/TRBV6-3; CDR3: CASRRKDVVTRAFF
J: TRBJ1-5; V: TRBV21-1; CDR3: CASRGRKQSNQPQHF
J: TRBJ1-1; V: TRBV18; CDR3: CASSPIKNTEAFF
J: TRBJ1-2; V: TRBV5-1; CDR3: CASSLIQHYGYTF
J: TRBJ1-1; V: TRBV9; CDR3: CASTGPLGTEAFF
J: TRBJ1-1; V: TRBV24-1; CDR3: CATSDIGQGWTEAFF
J: TRBJ2-7; V: TRBV21-1; CDR3: CASSKESSRNRSYEQYF
J: TRBJ2-1; V: TRBV28; CDR3: CASSLARGDEQFF
J: TRBJ1-1; V: TRBV20-1; CDR3: CSAPIQGPNTEAFF
J: TRBJ2-3; V: TRBV20-1; CDR3: CSARKGADTQYF
J: TRBJ1-5; V: TRBV20-1; CDR3: CSARFGPLSNQPQHF
J: TRBJ2-1; V: TRBV7-2; CDR3: CASSPLAGYNEQFF
J: TRBJ1-2; V: TRBV15; CDR3: CATSAGLGVNVGYTF
J: TRBJ2-7; V: TRBV2; CDR3: CASSATKPPYEQYF
J: TRBJ2-5; V: TRBV6-2/TRBV6-3; CDR3: CASSKGRAEETQYF
J: TRBJ1-1; V: TRBV18; CDR3: CASSPPVPNTEAFF
J: TRBJ1-3; V: TRBV29-1; CDR3: CSVLRGNTIYF
J: TRBJ1-1; V: TRBV5-1; CDR3: CASKNRGMGTEAFF
J: TRBJ2-7; V: TRBV20-1; CDR3: CSALDRGLYEQYF
J: TRBJ1-4; V: TRBV7-9; CDR3: CASSPGIPTREKLFF
J: TRBJ2-7; V: TRBV7-2; CDR3: CASNWGPSSSYEQYF
J: TRBJ2-1; V: TRBV27; CDR3: CASRPGTLSSYNEQFF
J: TRBJ1-5; V: TRBV6-2/TRBV6-3; CDR3: CASSYGNQPQHF
J: TRBJ1-2; V: TRBV7-9; CDR3: CASSLAGGGAYYGYTF
J: TRBJ1-5; V: TRBV23-1; CDR3: CASTPAQYRIRSSNQPQHF
J: TRBJ2-1; V: TRBV4-3; CDR3: CASSQDPNGRDNEQFF
J: TRBJ1-4; V: TRBV15; CDR3: CATRKNEKLFF
J: TRBJ2-7; V: TRBV3-1; CDR3: CASSQATGTGTSYEQYF
J: TRBJ1-2; V: TRBV30; CDR3: CAGPGGYGYTF
J: TRBJ1-2; V: TRBV20-1; CDR3: CSARGGLDGYTF
J: TRBJ2-3; V: TRBV5-4; CDR3: CASSPNGRGYDTDTQYF
J: TRBJ1-1; V: TRBV24-1; CDR3: CATRGAQDTEAFF
J: TRBJ2-5; V: TRBV20-1; CDR3: CSAEGLAGGETQYF